This T cell receptor (beta chain) was identified in a study of CD8+CD57+ T cells in acquired aplastic anemia. Overall study context: Isolated CD4+ and CD8+ cells, once sorted, yielded DNA averaging about 3.4 ug. Study outcomes and limitations: Common to patients and controls were 25 to 30 CD8+ CDR3 sequences.

Sequenced patients had shown CD8+CD57+ cell expansion by flow cytometry. No patient had been given any therapy when blood was sampled. Unmatched junction bases numbered 5, after V lost 5 bases and J lost 8 bases. Per the germline V gene, CDR1 is SGHDT and CDR2 is YYEEEE. CDR3 length: 12 residues. As concerns this clonotype: Its antigen is still unknown.

According to the study, genomic DNA was the template for TCR beta VDJ and CDR3 profiling. From the reads, TCRdb called clonotypes with MiXCR, one entry per CDR3 protein. Here the sample spans around 200,000 distinct CDR3 sequences, about 44% being singletons. The source is a human donor with aplastic anemia. The chain carries TRBV5-6 and TRBJ1-1; 8 bases map to TRBD1. Sample: sorted CD4+, CD8+, or CD8+CD57+ T cells (not recorded which) from PBMCs. The CDR3 here is CASRSPGGEAFF. The CDR3 bases are TGTGCCAGCAGGAGTCCAGGGGGCGAAGCTTTCTTT.